Sequencing of this TCR beta chain was carried out in a study of cytomegalovirus exposure and HLA in healthy donors. V shed 5 bases and J 4 bases; nucleotides not matched to a gene: 5. CDR1 MNHEY and CDR2 SMNVEV come from the germline V gene (reference sequence). The CDR3 runs 16 residues. For this clone: Its cognate antigen is unknown.

Regarding the study as a whole: In a later analysis, V- and J-gene trimming of beta chains associated with a DCLRE1C missense variant, replicated independently. Cytomegalovirus association was listed for 150 to 200 TCR beta chains. A later analysis, which compared TCR beta chains of equal frequency, found the HLA-associated ones more clonally expanded.

The PCR made use of 60 Vbeta and 13 Jbeta primers. Clones were read by immunoSEQ multiplex PCR, and TCRdb kept only the in-frame ones, dropping some. The sample consists of 100,000 to 120,000 clones, over 60% of them appearing once. The sequence was collected from a man aged 30 to 39 in good health and CMV-seropositive. The material sequenced was PBMCs. The rearrangement uses TRBV27 and TRBJ2-3; 14 bases map to TRBD2. The CDR3 DNA reads TGTGCCAGCAGTCTGGGACTAGCGGGGGTATCAGATACGCAGTATTTT. Translation gives CASSLGLAGVSDTQYF.